This T cell receptor (beta chain) was found in a study of CD8+ T cells in alopecia areata. About the study: Twice a day, 5 to 10 mg of oral tofacitinib was administered to treated patients. People stayed on tofacitinib for 6 to 18 months, then stopped the drug for 6 months. General study results and limits: Significant decreases in scalp clonality and expanded CD8+ clones followed tofacitinib treatment.

Sample treatment: oral pan-JAK inhibitor, 5-10 mg twice daily. Researchers took lesional scalp punch biopsies and peripheral blood from people who were alopecia areata patients. For this clone: What it binds is not known.

Germline V lookup: CDR1 SGHRS, CDR2 YFSETQ. The CDR3 is 13 amino acids. Trimming removed 2 bases at V and 7 bases at J, with 7 bases between. It was cDNA, reverse transcribed from extracted RNA, that served as the sequencing template. Clones were read by immunoSEQ multiplex PCR, and TCRdb kept only the in-frame ones, dropping some. This table holds 120,000 or so clones, 60% to 65% found once. This TCR came from a human donor with alopecia areata. The chain employs TRBV5-1 and TRBJ1-6; D remains unclear. The sequenced sample was CD4+ T cells sorted from blood, obtained at week 4, from a patient treated with tofacitinib. The CDR3 DNA sequence: TGCGCCAGCAGCTTCGCCCAAAATTCACCCCTCCACTTT. Translating gives CASSFAQNSPLHF. The whole variable domain, remainder taken from reference TRBV5-1 and TRBJ1-6, is KAGVTQTPRYLIKTRGQQVTLSCSPISGHRSVSWYQQTPGQGLQFLFEYFSETQRNKGNFPGRFSGRQFSNSRSEMNVSTLELGDSALYLCASSFAQNSPLHFGNGTRLTVT.